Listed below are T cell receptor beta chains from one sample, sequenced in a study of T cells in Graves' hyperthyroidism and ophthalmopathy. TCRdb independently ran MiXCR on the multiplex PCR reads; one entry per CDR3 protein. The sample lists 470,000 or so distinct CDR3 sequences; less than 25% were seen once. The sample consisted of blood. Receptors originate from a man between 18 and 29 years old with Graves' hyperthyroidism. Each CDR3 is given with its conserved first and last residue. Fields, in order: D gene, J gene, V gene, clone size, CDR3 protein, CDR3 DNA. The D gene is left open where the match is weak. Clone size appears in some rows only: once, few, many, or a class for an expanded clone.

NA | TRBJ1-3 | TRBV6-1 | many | CASRVYRGSGNTIYF | TGTGCCAGCAGAGTATACCGAGGCTCTGGAAACACCATATATTTT
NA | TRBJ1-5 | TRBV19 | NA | CASSTQGHQPQHF | TGTGCCAGTAGTACCCAGGGGCATCAGCCCCAGCATTTT
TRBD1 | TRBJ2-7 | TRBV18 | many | CASSPGTGNSYEQYF | TGTGCCAGCTCACCAGGGACAGGGAACTCCTACGAGCAGTACTTC
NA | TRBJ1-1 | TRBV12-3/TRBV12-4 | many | CASKGQIEAFF | TGTGCCAGCAAAGGGCAAATTGAAGCTTTCTTT
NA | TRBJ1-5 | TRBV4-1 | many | CASSQAGAANQPQHF | TGCGCCAGCAGCCAAGCAGGGGCCGCCAATCAGCCCCAGCATTTT
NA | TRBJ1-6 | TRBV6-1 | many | CASSVEYNSPLHF | TGTGCCAGCAGTGTGGAATATAATTCACCCCTCCACTTT
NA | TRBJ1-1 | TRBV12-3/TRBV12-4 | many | CASSWGPTEAFF | TGTGCCAGCAGTTGGGGGCCGACTGAAGCTTTCTTT
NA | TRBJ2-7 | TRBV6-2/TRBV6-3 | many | CASTDQGTQGGYEQYF | TGTGCCAGCACCGACCAGGGGACTCAAGGGGGCTACGAGCAGTACTTC
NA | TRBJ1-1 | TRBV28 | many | CASSFPPRRSQNTEAFF | TGTGCCAGCAGTTTCCCCCCCAGGCGCTCCCAAAACACTGAAGCTTTCTTT
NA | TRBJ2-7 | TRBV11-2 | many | CASSPGGESHEQYF | TGTGCCAGCAGCCCAGGGGGGGAATCCCACGAGCAGTACTTC
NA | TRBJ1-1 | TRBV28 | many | CAALRKTGTEAFF | TGTGCCGCCTTGCGCAAGACAGGCACTGAAGCTTTCTTT
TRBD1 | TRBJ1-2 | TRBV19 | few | CASTRGQELYGYTF | TGTGCCAGTACCAGGGGACAGGAGCTCTATGGCTACACCTTC
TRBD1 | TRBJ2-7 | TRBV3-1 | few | CASSPFRDRSSYEQYF | TGTGCCAGCAGCCCCTTTCGGGACAGGAGCTCCTACGAGCAGTACTTC
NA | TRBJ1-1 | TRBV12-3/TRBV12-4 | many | CASSPRAKNTEAFF | TGTGCCAGCAGCCCCCGGGCCAAGAACACTGAAGCTTTCTTT
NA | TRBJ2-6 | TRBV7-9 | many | CASSFRANVLTF | TGTGCCAGCAGCTTTAGGGCCAACGTCCTGACTTTC
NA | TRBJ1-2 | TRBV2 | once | CASKRQQTNYGYTF | TGTGCCAGCAAAAGACAGCAGACTAACTATGGCTACACCTTC
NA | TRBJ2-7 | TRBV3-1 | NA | CASSQVWGSLLNGEQYF | TGTGCCAGCAGCCAAGTTTGGGGTTCACTCCTTAATGGCGAGCAGTACTTC
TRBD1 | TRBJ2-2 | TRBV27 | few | CASSFGTGRTGELFF | TGTGCCAGCAGTTTTGGGACAGGGCGGACCGGGGAGCTGTTTTTT
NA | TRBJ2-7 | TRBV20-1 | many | CSARGRESSYEQYF | TGCAGTGCTAGAGGCCGGGAGAGCTCCTACGAGCAGTACTTC
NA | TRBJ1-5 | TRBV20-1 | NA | CSASGPYSNQPQHF | TGCAGTGCTAGTGGACCGTATAGCAATCAGCCCCAGCATTTT
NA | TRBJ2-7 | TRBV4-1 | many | CASSQDDRPAYEQYF | TGCGCCAGCAGCCAAGATGACAGGCCGGCCTACGAGCAGTACTTC
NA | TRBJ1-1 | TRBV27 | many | CASSLYRDLDRRMNTEAFF | TGTGCCAGCAGTTTATACAGGGATTTGGACAGACGGATGAACACTGAAGCTTTCTTT
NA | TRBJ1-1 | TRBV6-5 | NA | CASSYSVGQGNTEAFF | TGTGCCAGCAGTTACTCGGTTGGGCAGGGAAACACTGAAGCTTTCTTT
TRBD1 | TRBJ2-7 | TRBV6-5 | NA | CASSFGTGGLKQYF | TGTGCCAGCAGTTTTGGGACAGGGGGCTTAAAGCAGTACTTC
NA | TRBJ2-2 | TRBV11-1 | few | CASSWPGPSTPGTGELFF | TGTGCCAGCAGCTGGCCGGGCCCCTCCACCCCGGGGACCGGGGAGCTGTTTTTT
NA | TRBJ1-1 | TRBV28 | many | CASSLLGRGLEGNTEAFF | TGTGCCAGCAGTCTCCTAGGGAGGGGTTTAGAAGGGAACACTGAAGCTTTCTTT
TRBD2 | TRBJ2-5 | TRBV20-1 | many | CSARAGRGGADQETQYF | TGCAGTGCTAGAGCGGGGCGCGGGGGGGCAGATCAAGAGACCCAGTACTTC
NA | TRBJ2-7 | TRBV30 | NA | CAWSELAAYEQYF | TGTGCCTGGAGTGAACTAGCAGCCTACGAGCAGTACTTC
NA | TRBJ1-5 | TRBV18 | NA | CASSPQTELNQPQHF | TGTGCCAGCTCACCACAAACAGAGTTGAATCAGCCCCAGCATTTT
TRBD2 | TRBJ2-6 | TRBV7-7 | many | CASSLGERGGLGANVLTF | TGTGCCAGCAGCTTAGGAGAGCGGGGGGGCCTCGGGGCCAACGTCCTGACTTTC
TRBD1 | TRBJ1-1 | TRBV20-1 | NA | CSAEGQDTEAFF | TGCAGTGCGGAGGGACAGGACACTGAAGCTTTCTTT
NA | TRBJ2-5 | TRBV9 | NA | CASSVSGVETQYF | TGTGCCAGCAGCGTATCAGGGGTTGAGACCCAGTACTTC
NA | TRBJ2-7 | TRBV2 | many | CASSVLQGLAGEQYF | TGTGCCAGCAGTGTCCTACAGGGCCTGGCGGGAGAGCAGTACTTC
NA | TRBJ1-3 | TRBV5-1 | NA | CAICLVGGLNSGNTIYF | TGCGCCATCTGCTTGGTAGGGGGGCTCAACTCTGGAAACACCATATATTTT
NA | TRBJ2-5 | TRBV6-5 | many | CASSYAAMETQYF | TGTGCCAGCAGTTACGCAGCGATGGAGACCCAGTACTTC
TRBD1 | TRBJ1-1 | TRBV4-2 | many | CASSQPEQGGYTEAFF | TGTGCCAGCAGCCAACCAGAACAGGGGGGCTACACTGAAGCTTTCTTT
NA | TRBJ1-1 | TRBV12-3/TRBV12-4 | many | CASSLGEWNTEAFF | TGTGCCAGCAGTTTGGGGGAGTGGAATACTGAAGCTTTCTTT
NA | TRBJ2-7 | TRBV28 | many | CASSSLLTVYEQYF | TGTGCCAGCAGTAGTCTCCTGACAGTCTACGAGCAGTACTTC
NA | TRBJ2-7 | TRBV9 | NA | CASSSTGQSEQYF | TGTGCCAGCAGCTCAACCGGACAGAGCGAGCAGTACTTC
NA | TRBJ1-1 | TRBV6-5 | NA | CASSYIGASLSEAFF | TGTGCCAGCAGTTACATTGGGGCGAGCCTCTCTGAAGCTTTCTTT
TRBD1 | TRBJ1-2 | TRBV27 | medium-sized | CASSLTGNYGYTF | TGTGCCAGCAGCCTGACAGGGAACTATGGCTACACCTTC
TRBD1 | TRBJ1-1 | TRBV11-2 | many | CASRSGTGITEAFF | TGTGCCAGCAGATCCGGGACAGGGATCACTGAAGCTTTCTTT
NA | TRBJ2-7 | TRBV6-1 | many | CASRQGGTYEQYF | TGTGCCAGCAGGCAGGGAGGCACCTACGAGCAGTACTTC
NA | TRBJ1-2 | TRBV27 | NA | CASSSRATAGYTF | TGTGCCAGCAGTTCAAGGGCCACAGCGGGCTACACCTTC
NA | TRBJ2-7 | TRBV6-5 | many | CASSYGTPITYEQYF | TGTGCCAGCAGTTACGGGACACCTATTACCTACGAGCAGTACTTC
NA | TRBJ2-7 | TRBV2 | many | CASSEAQGLSSYEQYF | TGTGCCAGCAGTGAAGCGCAGGGATTAAGCTCCTACGAGCAGTACTTC
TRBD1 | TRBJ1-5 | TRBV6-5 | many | CASSRQGPGQPQHF | TGTGCCAGCAGTCGACAGGGACCGGGTCAGCCCCAGCATTTT
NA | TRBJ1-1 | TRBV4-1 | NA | CASSPGEGPRTEAFF | TGCGCCAGCAGCCCTGGAGAGGGACCCAGAACTGAAGCTTTCTTT
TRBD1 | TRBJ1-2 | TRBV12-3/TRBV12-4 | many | CASSPDRARYTF | TGTGCCAGCAGTCCGGACAGGGCGCGCTACACCTTC
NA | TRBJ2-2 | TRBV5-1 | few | CACSFQTSDTGEPFF | TGCGCCTGCAGCTTCCAGACGAGCGACACCGGGGAGCCGTTTTTT
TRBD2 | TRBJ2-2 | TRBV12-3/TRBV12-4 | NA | CASSLTSGGAGGELFF | TGTGCCAGCAGCCTGACTAGCGGGGGGGCCGGCGGGGAGCTGTTTTTT
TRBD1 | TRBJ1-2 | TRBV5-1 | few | CASSLITGGAANYGYTF | TGCGCCAGCAGCTTGATAACAGGGGGAGCAGCTAACTATGGCTACACCTTC
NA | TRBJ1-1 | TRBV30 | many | CALDSLNTEAFF | TGTGCCCTCGACAGTTTGAACACTGAAGCTTTCTTT
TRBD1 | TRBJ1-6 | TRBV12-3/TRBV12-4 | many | CASRATGKESPLHF | TGTGCCAGCAGGGCGACAGGGAAGGAATCACCCCTCCACTTT
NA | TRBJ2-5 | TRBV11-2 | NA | CASSHTRGAPDGTQYF | TGTGCCAGCAGCCACACCCGCGGGGCCCCGGATGGGACCCAGTACTTC
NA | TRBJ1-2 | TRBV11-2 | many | CASAPISRGLNYGYTF | TGTGCCAGCGCCCCAATATCAAGGGGACTCAACTATGGCTACACCTTC
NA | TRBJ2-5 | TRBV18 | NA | CASSPRRTDEETQYF | TGTGCCAGCTCACCGCGACGGACAGATGAAGAGACCCAGTACTTC
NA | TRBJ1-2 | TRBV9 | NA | CAGNEPRDTDYGYTF | TGTGCCGGCAACGAGCCTCGGGATACCGACTATGGCTACACCTTC
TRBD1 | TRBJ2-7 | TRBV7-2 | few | CASSFMTGYEQYF | TGTGCCAGCAGCTTTATGACAGGGTACGAGCAGTACTTC